The 15 T cell receptor beta chains in this list originate from one sample, sequenced in a study of blood T cells in healthy people across ages. The use of a sample-barcoded 5' primer and a J-beta primer mix characterized a second PCR of about 7 to 12 cycles. In TCRdb, the 5' RACE reads were re-called with MiXCR into one record per CDR3 protein. The sample has about 640,000 distinct CDR3 sequences; around 54% are singletons. The sequencing sample was made of blood. All receptors come from a man in his 60s in good health.

This clonotype has only a few counts. The chain links TRBV7-9 to TRBJ1-1; the D is unclear. Germline V lookup: CDR1 SEHNR, CDR2 FQNEAQ (reference sequence). This CDR3 is built from 12 residues. The V gene lost 8 bases and the J gene lost 6 bases, with 13 bases spanning the gap. For the CDR3, the DNA is TGTGCCAGCGTCCCGAATACCCCTGAAGCTTTCTTT. Protein product: CASVPNTPEAFF.

The chain is built from TRBV10-3 and TRBJ2-1, with 15 bases lining up with TRBD2. There are 16 residues in the CDR3. Trimming at V came to 5 bases and at J to 5 bases, leaving 4 bases not matched to a gene. Germline V gives CDR1 ENHRY, CDR2 SYGVKD. For the CDR3, the DNA is TGTGCCATCAGTCCGGGACTAGCGGGGGGTAACAATGAGCAGTTCTTC. This gives the protein CAISPGLAGGNNEQFF.

The V call is TRBV28, the J call TRBJ2-7; 7 positions agree with TRBD1. Germline V gene data show CDR1 as MDHEN and CDR2 as SYDVKM. The CDR3 totals 15 residues. Trimming removed 6 bases from V and 0 bases from J; junction bases left unmatched: 8. CDR3 residues: CASRGQANFSYEQYF. The CDR3 region has the DNA TGTGCCAGCAGAGGACAGGCCAACTTCTCCTACGAGCAGTACTTC.

This clonotype was recorded once. The gene calls are TRBV20-1 and TRBJ2-5; maybe TRBD1 (6 bases). This CDR3 has 14 residues. The germline V gene has CDR1 DFQATT and CDR2 SNEGSKA (reference sequence). V lost 5 bases and J 2 bases, leaving 15 bases between the germline ends. The CDR3 sequence is CSALGDTGQETQYF. The CDR3 nucleotides read TGCAGTGCTCTAGGGGACACAGGACAAGAGACCCAGTACTTC.

CDR3 sequence (DNA): TGCAGCGTTGGGACTAGCGAGTACAATGAGCAGTTCTTC. This encodes CSVGTSEYNEQFF. This chain joins TRBV29-1 and TRBJ2-1, with 9 bases lining up with TRBD2. The CDR3 contains 13 residues. V shed 4 bases, J shed 4 bases, and the junction held 2 bases outside the gene matches. Germline V gives CDR1 SQVTM, CDR2 ANQGSEA.

The chain uses TRBV10-3 and TRBJ2-3; TRBD2 agrees at 12 bases. Germline CDR1 is ENHRY and CDR2 is SYGVKD. This CDR3 has 17 residues. Trimming took 9 bases from V and 3 from J; bases not matched to a gene: 13. The CDR3 nucleotides read TGTGCCATTGCGTCCTTCGCTCTAGCGGGGGGGACAGATACGCAGTATTTT. Residues: CAIASFALAGGTDTQYF.

V usage is TRBV10-3 and J usage is TRBJ2-1; 8 bases are shared with TRBD2. The CDR3 contains 17 residues. Germline CDR1 reads ENHRY; CDR2 reads SYGVKD. V dropped 3 bases and J dropped 8; count of bases not matched to a gene: 15. The CDR3: CAISDPGQRGPLDEQFF. CDR3 bases: TGTGCCATCAGTGATCCTGGGCAGCGGGGGCCTTTGGATGAGCAGTTCTTC.

The chain recombines TRBV9 with TRBJ2-1; the D call may be TRBD1 or TRBD2 (5 bases each). The germline V gene encodes CDR1 SGDLS and CDR2 YYNGEE. The germline V and J ends were trimmed by 3 bases and 4 bases, with 14 bases remaining between them. This CDR3 is 15 amino acids long. CDR3 amino acids: CASSDGTDVYNEQFF. The CDR3 coding sequence is TGTGCCAGCAGCGACGGGACGGACGTGTACAATGAGCAGTTCTTC.

This chain joins TRBV4-1 and TRBJ1-5; 9 positions agree with TRBD1. The CDR3 runs 16 residues. Germline V CDR1 and CDR2: MGHRA, YSYEKL. The J segment lost 5 bases and the V segment lost 0 bases, leaving 5 bases of the junction unmatched. The CDR3, as DNA: TGCGCCAGCAGCCAAGATTCGGGACAGGGCGATCAGCCCCAGCATTTT. It codes for CASSQDSGQGDQPQHF.

This clonotype came up a few times. The chain couples TRBV20-1 to TRBJ2-1; TRBD2 aligns across 8 bases. The CDR3 has 14 amino acids. V was pared by 6 bases and J by 8 bases, with 12 bases of the junction left unmatched. Germline V gene sequence: CDR1 DFQATT, CDR2 SNEGSKA (reference sequence). The CDR3 protein is CSATAGGGWDEQFF. CDR3 in DNA: TGCAGTGCGACCGCTGGCGGGGGGTGGGATGAGCAGTTCTTC.

The chain employs TRBV29-1 and TRBJ1-2; D is possibly TRBD1 (5 bases). This CDR3 is built from 13 residues. Germline lookup yields CDR1 SQVTM and CDR2 ANQGSEA. Trimming left V 4 bases short and J 8 bases short, with 17 bases between. The CDR3 region has the DNA TGCAGCGTTGCGGGTTCAGGGACCTACGGCTACACCTTC. This gives the protein CSVAGSGTYGYTF.

The chain recombines TRBV20-1 with TRBJ2-6; D remains ambiguous. This CDR3 comprises 14 residues. Trimming shortened V by 0 bases and J by 0 bases, and 3 bases separated the two germline ends. Germline-derived CDR1 and CDR2 are DFQATT and SNEGSKA (reference sequence). The CDR3 reads CSARDLSGANVLTF. CDR3 coding DNA: TGCAGTGCTAGAGACCTCTCTGGGGCCAACGTCCTGACTTTC.

The chain has TRBV10-3 and TRBJ2-3; D gene uncertain. Germline V gives CDR1 ENHRY, CDR2 SYGVKD. The CDR3 length is 14 residues. V gave up 4 bases and J gave up 0 bases, with 8 bases separating them. The CDR3 DNA follows: TGTGCCATCAGTGGACTTATTAGCACAGATACGCAGTATTTT. The encoded protein is CAISGLISTDTQYF.

The V and J genes are TRBV3-1 and TRBJ2-7; TRBD2 agrees at 9 bases. With 3 bases clipped from V and 0 bases from J, the junction kept 6 bases outside the gene matches. The CDR3 totals 16 residues. The germline V gene encodes CDR1 LGHDT and CDR2 YNNKEL (reference sequence). The CDR3 spells CASSQGAGGHSYEQYF. DNA of the CDR3: TGTGCCAGCAGCCAGGGAGCGGGGGGTCACTCCTACGAGCAGTACTTC.

The V and J genes are TRBV20-1 and TRBJ2-1; D is uncertain. The CDR3 is made up of 13 amino acids. The germline V gene encodes CDR1 DFQATT and CDR2 SNEGSKA (reference sequence). V lost 4 bases and J 3 bases, leaving 10 bases between the germline ends. The CDR3 sequence is CSATDAFYNEQFF. In nucleotides, the CDR3 is TGCAGTGCTACCGACGCCTTCTACAATGAGCAGTTCTTC.